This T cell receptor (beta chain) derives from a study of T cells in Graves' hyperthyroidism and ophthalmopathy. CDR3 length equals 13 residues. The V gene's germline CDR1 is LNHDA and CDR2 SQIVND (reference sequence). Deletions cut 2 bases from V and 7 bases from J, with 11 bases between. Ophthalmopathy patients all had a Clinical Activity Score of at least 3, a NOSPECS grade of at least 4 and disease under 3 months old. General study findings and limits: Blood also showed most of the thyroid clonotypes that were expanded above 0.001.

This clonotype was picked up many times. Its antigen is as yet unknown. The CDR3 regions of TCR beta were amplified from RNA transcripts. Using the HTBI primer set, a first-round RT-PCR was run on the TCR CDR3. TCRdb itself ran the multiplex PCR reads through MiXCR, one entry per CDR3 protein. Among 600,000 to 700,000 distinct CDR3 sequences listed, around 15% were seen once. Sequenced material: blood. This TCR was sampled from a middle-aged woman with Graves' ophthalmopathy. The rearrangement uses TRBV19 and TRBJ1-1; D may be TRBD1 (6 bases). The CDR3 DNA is TGTGCCAGTAGTATAACAGGGCGACTTGAAGCTTTCTTT. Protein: CASSITGRLEAFF.